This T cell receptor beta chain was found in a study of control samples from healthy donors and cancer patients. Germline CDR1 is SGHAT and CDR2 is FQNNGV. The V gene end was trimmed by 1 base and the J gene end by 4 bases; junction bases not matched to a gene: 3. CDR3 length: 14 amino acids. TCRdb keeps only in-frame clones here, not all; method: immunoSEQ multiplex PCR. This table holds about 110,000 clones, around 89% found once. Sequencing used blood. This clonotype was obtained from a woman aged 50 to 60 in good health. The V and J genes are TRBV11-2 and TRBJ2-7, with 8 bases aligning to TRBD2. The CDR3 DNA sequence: TGTGCCAGCAGCTTAGCCAGCGGGGGTTACGAGCAGTACTTC. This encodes CASSLASGGYEQYF.